The sequence of this T cell receptor (beta chain) was determined in a study of control samples from healthy donors and cancer patients. Trimming removed 5 bases from V and 4 bases from J; junction bases left unmatched: 11. Germline-derived CDR1 and CDR2 are PRHDT and FYEKMQ (reference sequence). The CDR3 has 16 amino acids. Sequencing used immunoSEQ multiplex PCR; TCRdb keeps in-frame clones, though not all of them. The sample carries approximately 9,800 clones, roughly 91% recorded once. Sequenced: PBMCs. This sequence was found in a man in his sixties with colorectal cancer. V is TRBV13 and J is TRBJ2-7; 10 bases are a match to TRBD1. The CDR3 is CASSQESDRGSYEQYF. The CDR3 region has the DNA TGTGCCAGCAGCCAAGAATCGGACAGGGGGTCGTACGAGCAGTACTTC.